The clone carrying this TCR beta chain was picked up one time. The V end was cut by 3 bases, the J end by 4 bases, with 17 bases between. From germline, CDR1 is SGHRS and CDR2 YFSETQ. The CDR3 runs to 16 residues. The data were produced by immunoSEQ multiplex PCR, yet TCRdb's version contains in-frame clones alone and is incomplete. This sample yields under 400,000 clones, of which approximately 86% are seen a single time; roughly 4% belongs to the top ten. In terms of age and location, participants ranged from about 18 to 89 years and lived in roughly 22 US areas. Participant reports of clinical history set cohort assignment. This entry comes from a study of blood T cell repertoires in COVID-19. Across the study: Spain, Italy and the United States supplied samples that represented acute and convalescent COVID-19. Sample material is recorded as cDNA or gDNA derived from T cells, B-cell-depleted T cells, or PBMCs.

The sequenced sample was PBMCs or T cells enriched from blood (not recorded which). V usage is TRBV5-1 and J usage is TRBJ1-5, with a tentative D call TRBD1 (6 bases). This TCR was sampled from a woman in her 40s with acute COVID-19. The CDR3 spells CASSYLPLTGNQPQHF. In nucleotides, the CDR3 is TGCGCCAGCAGCTACCTGCCTTTGACAGGTAATCAGCCCCAGCATTTT.